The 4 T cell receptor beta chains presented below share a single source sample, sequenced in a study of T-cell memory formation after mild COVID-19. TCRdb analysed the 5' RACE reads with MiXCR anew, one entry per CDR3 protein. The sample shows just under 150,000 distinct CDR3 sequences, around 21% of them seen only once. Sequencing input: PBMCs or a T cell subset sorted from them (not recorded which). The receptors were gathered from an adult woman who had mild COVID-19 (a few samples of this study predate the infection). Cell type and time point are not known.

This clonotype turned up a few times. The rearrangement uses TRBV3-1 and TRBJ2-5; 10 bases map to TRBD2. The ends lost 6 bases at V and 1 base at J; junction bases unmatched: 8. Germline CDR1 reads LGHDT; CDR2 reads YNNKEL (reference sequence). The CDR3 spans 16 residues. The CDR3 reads CASSLTSGVTQETQYF. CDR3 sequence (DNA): TGTGCCAGCAGTCTCACTAGCGGGGTCACCCAAGAGACCCAGTACTTC.

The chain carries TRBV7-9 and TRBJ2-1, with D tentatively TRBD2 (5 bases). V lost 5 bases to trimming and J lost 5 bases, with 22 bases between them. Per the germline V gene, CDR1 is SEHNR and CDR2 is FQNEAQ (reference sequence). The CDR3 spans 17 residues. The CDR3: CASSPEGGVKDNNEQFF. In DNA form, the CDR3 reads TGTGCCAGCAGCCCAGAGGGTGGTGTGAAGGATAACAATGAGCAGTTCTTC.

In DNA, the CDR3 is TGTGCCAGCAGTTCCCCACGGGGGACCACAGATACGCAGTATTTT. As protein: CASSSPRGTTDTQYF. This chain links TRBV12-3 or TRBV12-4 with TRBJ2-3; perhaps TRBD2 as D (6 bases). This CDR3 is 15 amino acids long. V was trimmed by 4 bases and J by 2 bases, leaving 13 bases between them.

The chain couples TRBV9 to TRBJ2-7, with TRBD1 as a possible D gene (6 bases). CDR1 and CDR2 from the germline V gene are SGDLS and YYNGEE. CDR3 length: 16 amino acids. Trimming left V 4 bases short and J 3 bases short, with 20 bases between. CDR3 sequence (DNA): TGTGCCAGCAGCAGAGATCCGGGACAAGGAGGCTACGAGCAGTACTTC. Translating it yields CASSRDPGQGGYEQYF.